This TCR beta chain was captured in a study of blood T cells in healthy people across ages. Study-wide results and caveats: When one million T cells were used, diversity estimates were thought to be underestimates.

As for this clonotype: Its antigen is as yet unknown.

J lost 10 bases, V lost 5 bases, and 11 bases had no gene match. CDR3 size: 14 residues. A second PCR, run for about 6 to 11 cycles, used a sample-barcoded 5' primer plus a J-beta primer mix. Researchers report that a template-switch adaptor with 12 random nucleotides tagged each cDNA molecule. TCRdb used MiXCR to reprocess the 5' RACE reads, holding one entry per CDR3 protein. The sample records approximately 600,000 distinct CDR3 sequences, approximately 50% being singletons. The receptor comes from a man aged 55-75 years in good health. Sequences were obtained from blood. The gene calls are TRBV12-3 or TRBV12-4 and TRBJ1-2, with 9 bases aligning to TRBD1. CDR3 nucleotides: TGTGCCAGCAGTCTCGGGACAGGGAGGTTTGACTACACCTTC. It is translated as CASSLGTGRFDYTF.